This TCR beta chain was recorded in a study of shared clonotypes between healthy human individuals. General study results and limits: Generation probability values for non-shared clonotypes were lower than those for clonotypes shared by all four donors.

TCRdb's table, derived via immunoSEQ multiplex PCR, lists solely in-frame clones and lacks some. The profile shows under 850,000 clones, around 77% of them singletons. Free of recent acute infections or vaccinations, the donors were healthy HIV-negative adults. In germline, CDR1 is SGHNT, CDR2 YENEEA. V lost 3 bases to trimming and J lost 1 base, with 6 bases between them. The CDR3 is 13 amino acids. This clone was observed a single time. The antigen is undetermined. This receptor was obtained from a woman under 40 in good health. The chain joins TRBV11-3 to TRBJ1-1; the D is unclear. Sequenced input: memory CD4+ T cells sorted from blood. This sample's subset: CD45RA-negative fraction. CDR3: CASSFRSNTEAFF. Written as DNA, the CDR3 is TGTGCCAGCAGCTTTAGGTCGAACACTGAAGCTTTCTTT.